This TCR beta chain was retrieved from a study of blood T cell repertoires in COVID-19. Overall study context: Material from acute and convalescent COVID-19 was sourced from the United States, Italy and Spain. From T cells, B-cell-depleted T cells, or PBMCs came the material, which was cDNA or gDNA.

CDR1 is KGHDR, CDR2 SFDVKD, per germline. The V and J ends lost 4 bases and 9 bases, in that order; junction bases with no gene match: 3. This CDR3 comprises 13 residues. The authors' processing: How many nucleated cells were present was estimated from reference gene primer amplification. Sequenced by immunoSEQ multiplex PCR; TCRdb stores in-frame clones only, minus some. V and J calls and clone size are given by that table; D and trimming were obtained from the DNA. In the table there are around 200,000 clones, approximately 85% of which are singletons. Sequenced material: peripheral blood. This clonotype originated in a man aged 55 to 70 with acute or convalescent COVID-19. The V and J genes are TRBV24-1 and TRBJ2-1, with 9 bases aligning to TRBD2. The CDR3 DNA reads as TGTGCCACCAGTGAAGGCGGGAGGGTTGAGCAGTTCTTC. This codes for CATSEGGRVEQFF.